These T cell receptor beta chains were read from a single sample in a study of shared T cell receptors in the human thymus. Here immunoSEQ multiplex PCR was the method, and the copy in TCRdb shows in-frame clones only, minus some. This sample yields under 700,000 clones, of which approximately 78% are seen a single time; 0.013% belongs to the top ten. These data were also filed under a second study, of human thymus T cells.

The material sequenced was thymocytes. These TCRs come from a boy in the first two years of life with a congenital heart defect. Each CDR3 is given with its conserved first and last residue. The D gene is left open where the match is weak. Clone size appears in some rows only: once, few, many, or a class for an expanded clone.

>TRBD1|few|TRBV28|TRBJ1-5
CASSFSPTGMDVGNQPQHF
TGTGCCAGCAGTTTTTCCCCGACAGGGATGGATGTCGGCAATCAGCCCCAGCATTTT
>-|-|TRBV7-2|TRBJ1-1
CASSWGLPNTEAFF
TGTGCCAGCAGCTGGGGCCTTCCCAACACTGAAGCTTTCTTT
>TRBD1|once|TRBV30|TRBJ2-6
CATLLKPGGASGANVLTF
TGTGCCACGCTACTTAAACCAGGGGGCGCCTCTGGGGCCAACGTCCTGACTTTC
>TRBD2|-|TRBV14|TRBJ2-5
CASSQAGRAGETQYF
TGTGCCAGCAGCCAAGCCGGGAGGGCCGGTGAGACCCAGTACTTC
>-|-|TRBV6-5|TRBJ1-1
CASSRNTEAFF
TGTGCCAGCAGTCGGAACACTGAAGCTTTCTTT
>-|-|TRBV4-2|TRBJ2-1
CASSPTSANEQFF
TGTGCCAGCAGCCCAACTAGTGCCAATGAGCAGTTCTTC
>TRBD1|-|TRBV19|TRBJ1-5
CASSGRDRGNQPQHF
TGTGCCAGTAGTGGCCGGGACAGGGGCAATCAGCCCCAGCATTTT
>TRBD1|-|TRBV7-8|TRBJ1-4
CASSSRQGANEKLFF
TGTGCCAGCAGCTCAAGACAGGGAGCTAATGAAAAACTGTTTTTT
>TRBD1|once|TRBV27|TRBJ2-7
CASSFDRGGSGTSYEQYF
TGTGCCAGCAGTTTTGACAGGGGAGGTAGCGGCACCTCCTACGAGCAGTACTTC
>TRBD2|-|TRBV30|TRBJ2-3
CAWSVPLAENTDTQYF
TGTGCCTGGAGTGTACCACTAGCGGAAAACACAGATACGCAGTATTTT
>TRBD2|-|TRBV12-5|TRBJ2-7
CASGLVPAGLAERAYEQYF
TGTGCTAGTGGTTTGGTACCAGCGGGGCTAGCGGAGAGAGCCTACGAGCAGTACTTC
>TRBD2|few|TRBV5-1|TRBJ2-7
CASSLGEGLAGSYEQYF
TGCGCCAGCAGCTTGGGGGAAGGGCTAGCGGGGTCCTACGAGCAGTACTTC
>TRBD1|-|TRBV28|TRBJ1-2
CASSRDSGPYGYTF
TGTGCCAGCAGCAGGGACAGCGGCCCCTATGGCTACACCTTC
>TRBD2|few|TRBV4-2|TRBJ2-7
CASSQDLPSGSDYEQYF
TGTGCCAGCAGCCAAGATCTCCCTAGCGGGTCGGACTACGAGCAGTACTTC
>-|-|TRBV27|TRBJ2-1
CASSSRPGLDHNEQFF
TGTGCCAGCAGTTCCCGCCCGGGACTGGATCACAATGAGCAGTTCTTC
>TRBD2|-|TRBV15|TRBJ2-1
CATNRDPPRESSYNEQFF
TGTGCCACCAACAGAGATCCCCCGCGGGAGAGCTCCTACAATGAGCAGTTCTTC
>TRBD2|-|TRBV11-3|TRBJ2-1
CASSVSGRMAYNEQFF
TGTGCCAGCAGCGTTAGCGGGAGAATGGCCTACAATGAGCAGTTCTTC